These T cell receptor beta chains were read from a single sample in a study of OX40 agonist ivuxolimab in advanced cancers. Sequenced by immunoSEQ multiplex PCR; TCRdb stores in-frame clones only, minus some. Here the sample spans tens of thousands of clones, about 87% being singletons. The sequencing used CD4+ or CD8+ T cells sorted from blood, collected in a trial of the OX40 agonist ivuxolimab. These receptors were collected from an adult with an advanced solid tumor such as melanoma, head and neck, liver or kidney cancer. CDR3s include the opening cysteine and the closing phenylalanine or tryptophan. The D gene is left open where the match is weak. Expanded clones are given a class, and other clones once, few, many or no size at all.

d_call | j_call | v_call | cdr3_length | clone_size | cdr3_aa | cdr3_nt
. | TRBJ1-5 | TRBV21-1 | 16 | once | CASSKARRQGRQPQHF | TGTGCCAGCAGCAAAGCGCGGAGACAGGGCAGGCAGCCCCAGCATTTT
. | TRBJ1-1 | TRBV25-1 | 13 | . | CASRRSANTEAFF | TGTGCCAGCAGGCGCTCCGCGAACACTGAAGCTTTCTTT
. | TRBJ2-7 | TRBV28 | 17 | . | CASSLTSGRSLPYEQYF | TGTGCCAGCAGTTTAACGAGTGGACGGTCGCTTCCCTACGAGCAGTACTTC
TRBD2 | TRBJ2-1 | TRBV25-1 | 15 | . | CASSESGGIYNEQFF | TGTGCCAGCAGTGAATCGGGGGGGATTTACAATGAGCAGTTCTTC
. | TRBJ2-7 | TRBV7-2 | 15 | few | CASSLARLATGEQYF | TGTGCCAGCAGCCTCGCAAGGCTAGCGACAGGCGAGCAGTACTTC
. | TRBJ1-2 | TRBV5-1 | 13 | . | CASSLPSNYGYTF | TGCGCCAGCAGCTTGCCCTCAAACTATGGCTACACCTTC
. | TRBJ2-3 | TRBV7-9 | 15 | . | CASSLRDLNTDTQYF | TGTGCCAGCAGTCTCCGGGACTTAAACACAGATACGCAGTATTTT
. | TRBJ1-5 | TRBV7-8 | 13 | . | CASSSSRDQPQHF | TGTGCCAGCAGCTCGAGTAGGGATCAGCCCCAGCATTTT
. | TRBJ2-3 | TRBV7-9 | 15 | . | CASSLASGNTDTQYF | TGTGCCAGCAGCTTAGCTAGCGGTAACACAGATACGCAGTATTTT
TRBD1 | TRBJ2-7 | TRBV15 | 15 | . | CATSGRQGISYEQYF | TGTGCCACCAGCGGGCGACAGGGGATTTCCTACGAGCAGTACTTC
TRBD1 | TRBJ1-2 | TRBV28 | 14 | . | CASTSGQRNYGYTF | TGTGCCAGCACCTCGGGACAGAGGAACTATGGCTACACCTTC
TRBD1 | TRBJ1-2 | TRBV28 | 14 | . | CASSSTTTGGASTF | TGTGCCAGCAGTTCAACGACGACAGGGGGCGCGTCTACCTTC
TRBD1 | TRBJ1-6 | TRBV2 | 15 | . | CASSEDRQGNSPLHF | TGTGCCAGCAGTGAAGACCGACAGGGCAATTCACCCCTCCACTTT
. | TRBJ1-2 | TRBV10-1 | 16 | . | CARPGRGDIPNYGYTF | TGCGCCAGACCTGGTCGGGGGGACATCCCGAACTATGGCTACACCTTC
. | TRBJ2-7 | TRBV10-2 | 13 | . | CASSVQGGYEQYF | TGCGCCAGCAGTGTTCAAGGTGGCTACGAGCAGTACTTC
. | TRBJ2-7 | TRBV6-6 | 15 | . | CASSLGGRSSYEQYF | TGTGCCAGCAGTTTAGGGGGGCGCAGCTCCTACGAGCAGTACTTC
. | TRBJ2-2 | TRBV5-1 | 14 | . | CASRGFENTGELFF | TGCGCCAGCCGGGGCTTCGAAAACACCGGGGAGCTGTTTTTT
. | TRBJ2-3 | TRBV5-1 | 14 | . | CASSFPTESGAQYF | TGCGCCAGCAGCTTCCCGACTGAATCCGGCGCGCAGTATTTT
. | TRBJ2-2 | TRBV15 | 15 | . | CATSRDSPRTGELFF | TGTGCCACCAGCAGAGACTCTCCCCGAACCGGGGAGCTGTTTTTT
. | TRBJ2-1 | TRBV20-1 | 11 | . | CSARDANEQFF | TGCAGTGCTAGAGATGCGAACGAGCAGTTCTTC
. | TRBJ1-2 | TRBV9 | 16 | . | CASSPDVGGLGYGYTF | TGTGCCAGCAGCCCCGACGTTGGCGGCTTAGGCTATGGCTACACCTTC
. | TRBJ1-6 | TRBV15 | 14 | . | CATSRGAINSPLHF | TGTGCCACCAGCAGGGGGGCTATCAATTCACCCCTCCACTTT
. | TRBJ1-4 | TRBV28 | 11 | . | CAIQGGEKLFF | TGTGCCATCCAAGGGGGGGAAAAACTGTTTTTT
. | TRBJ2-2 | TRBV5-1 | 16 | . | CASSLGVTGNTGELFF | TGCGCCAGCAGCTTGGGGGTGACAGGGAACACCGGGGAGCTGTTTTTT
. | TRBJ2-5 | TRBV7-9 | 13 | . | CASSLFGRETQYF | TGTGCCAGCAGCCTTTTTGGTAGGGAGACCCAGTACTTC
TRBD2 | TRBJ2-1 | TRBV2 | 15 | . | CASSVSSGRSNEQFF | TGTGCCAGCAGTGTTAGTAGCGGGAGGAGCAATGAGCAGTTCTTC
TRBD2 | TRBJ2-7 | TRBV10-3 | 13 | . | CAIAPAGGYEQYF | TGTGCCATAGCTCCAGCGGGAGGCTACGAGCAGTACTTC
. | TRBJ1-5 | TRBV5-6 | 14 | . | CASSRGGSNQPQHF | TGTGCCAGCAGCCGCGGGGGAAGCAATCAGCCCCAGCATTTT
. | TRBJ2-1 | TRBV6-5 | 12 | . | CASRRHSSEQFF | TGTGCCAGCCGGCGACACAGCAGTGAGCAGTTCTTC
TRBD2 | TRBJ2-3 | TRBV7-9 | 13 | . | CASSSAGRDTQYF | TGTGCCAGCAGTTCAGCGGGAAGGGATACGCAGTATTTT
. | TRBJ1-2 | TRBV19 | 15 | . | CASSILPWTQGGYTF | TGTGCCAGTAGTATCCTCCCTTGGACCCAAGGTGGCTACACCTTC
. | TRBJ2-3 | TRBV11-2 | 13 | . | CASSLIGTDTQYF | TGTGCCAGCAGCTTAATAGGCACAGATACGCAGTATTTT
. | TRBJ2-1 | TRBV9 | 15 | . | CASSVAGRSYNEQFF | TGTGCCAGCAGCGTAGCGGGGAGATCCTACAATGAGCAGTTCTTC
. | TRBJ2-7 | TRBV7-6 | 11 | . | CASSTRGEQYF | TGTGCCAGCAGCACCCGGGGGGAGCAGTACTTC
. | TRBJ1-5 | TRBV10-3 | 14 | . | CAISERGSNQPQHF | TGTGCCATCAGTGAGCGGGGGAGCAATCAGCCCCAGCATTTT
TRBD2 | TRBJ2-5 | TRBV6-6 | 13 | . | CASSYAGDETQYF | TGTGCCAGCAGTTACGCGGGGGACGAGACCCAGTACTTC
. | TRBJ1-5 | TRBV6-5 | 14 | . | CASNSRRENQPQHF | TGTGCCAGCAACAGTCGCAGGGAGAATCAGCCCCAGCATTTT
TRBD1 | TRBJ1-1 | TRBV5-1 | 14 | . | CASSFDTGDTEAFF | TGCGCCAGCAGCTTTGACACAGGGGACACTGAAGCTTTCTTT
. | TRBJ1-5 | TRBV19 | 13 | once | CASRTGPFQPQHF | TGTGCCAGCCGAACAGGGCCGTTTCAGCCCCAGCATTTT
TRBD2 | TRBJ2-1 | TRBV28 | 20 | . | CASSFLSAGTSGPWKNEQFF | TGTGCCAGCAGTTTCCTTAGCGCCGGGACTAGCGGGCCGTGGAAGAATGAGCAGTTCTTC
. | TRBJ2-7 | TRBV6-1 | 15 | few | CASSEGGGEAYEQYF | TGTGCCAGCAGTGAAGGGGGTGGCGAGGCCTACGAGCAGTACTTC
. | TRBJ2-7 | TRBV10-3 | 15 | . | CAIRPIQGEGSEQYF | TGTGCCATCAGGCCTATACAGGGGGAGGGGAGCGAGCAGTACTTC
. | TRBJ2-5 | TRBV18 | 13 | . | CASSPARSETQYF | TGTGCCAGCTCACCGGCCAGATCGGAGACCCAGTACTTC
TRBD2 | TRBJ2-7 | TRBV5-6 | 17 | few | CASSLVSAGLAVYEQYF | TGTGCCAGCAGCTTGGTTAGCGCGGGACTAGCGGTCTACGAGCAGTACTTC
. | TRBJ1-2 | TRBV18 | 15 | . | CASSGKAPFNYGYTF | TGTGCCAGCTCTGGGAAAGCCCCATTTAACTATGGCTACACCTTC
. | TRBJ2-2 | TRBV7-3 | 12 | once | CASSPERGELFF | TGTGCCAGCAGCCCCGAGAGGGGGGAGCTGTTTTTT